These 18 T cell receptor beta chains were sequenced from one sample in a study of blood T cell repertoires in COVID-19. Data came from immunoSEQ multiplex PCR; TCRdb stores just in-frame clones and leaves some out. This table holds around 190,000 clones, 85% to 90% found once. The sequenced sample consisted of peripheral blood. These receptor sequences come from a man younger than 35 with active or convalescent COVID-19.

The table lists this clone with a count of one. The chain couples TRBV6-6 to TRBJ2-3, with a possible D match to TRBD2 (6 bases). This CDR3 contains 14 residues. Germline V gene lookup returns CDR1 MNHNY and CDR2 SVGAGI (reference sequence). V shed 2 bases and J shed 6 bases, with 12 bases lying between them. This chain's CDR3 is CASSYTLASDTQYF. CDR3 DNA sequence: TGTGCCAGCAGTTACACGCTAGCGTCGGATACGCAGTATTTT.

The chain couples TRBV30 to TRBJ1-1; 9 nucleotides agree with TRBD1. The CDR3 runs 14 residues. Germline V CDR1 and CDR2: GTSNPN, SVGIG (reference sequence). Trimming cost V 3 bases and J 5 bases; bases outside gene matches: 7. CDR3 DNA sequence: TGTGCCTGGAGCCGCCCGGACAGGGGAACTGAAGCTTTCTTT. Its protein product is CAWSRPDRGTEAFF.

The chain joins TRBV7-2 to TRBJ2-5; 14 nucleotides agree with TRBD2. Germline trimming cut 6 bases from V and 8 bases from J; bases unmatched to any gene: 8. This CDR3 comprises 15 residues. Germline lookup yields CDR1 SGHTA and CDR2 FQGNSA. The DNA of the CDR3 is TGTGCCAGCAGTCCCGCCGGGACTAGCGGGGGTACCCAGTACTTC. Translated: CASSPAGTSGGTQYF.

This clone is medium-sized. The CDR3 sequence: CASSGGQTGELFF. The CDR3 coding sequence is TGTGCCAGCAGTGGCGGACAGACCGGGGAGCTGTTTTTT. The V and J genes are TRBV6-4 and TRBJ2-2; perhaps TRBD1 as D (6 bases). CDR3 length: 13 residues. Germline CDR1 MRHNA, CDR2 SNTAGT. V dropped 4 bases and J dropped 5 bases, with 8 bases sitting between them.

The chain joins TRBV19 to TRBJ2-7; maybe TRBD1 (5 bases). Germline loops: CDR1 LNHDA, CDR2 SQIVND (reference sequence). This CDR3 has 13 amino acids. Trimming shortened V by 4 bases and J by 2 bases, and 9 bases separated the two germline ends. The CDR3 coding sequence is TGTGCCAGTAGTAGCGACAGTACCTACGAGCAGTACTTC. It is translated as CASSSDSTYEQYF.

This rearrangement joins TRBV19 to TRBJ2-1; D possibly corresponds to TRBD1 (5 bases). V dropped 6 bases and J dropped 8 bases, with 14 bases sitting between them. Germline-derived CDR1 and CDR2 are LNHDA and SQIVND (reference sequence). The CDR3 is made up of 13 amino acids. The CDR3 protein is CASRSQGYDEQFF. The CDR3 DNA is TGTGCCAGTAGGTCCCAGGGTTACGATGAGCAGTTCTTC.

About this clone itself: Germline is not matched at one junction end, which may reflect a read error. This chain joins TRBV5-1 and TRBJ2-7; tentative D call: TRBD1 (6 bases). CDR1 and CDR2 from the germline V gene are SGHRS and YFSETQ. The CDR3 is 17 residues long. CDR3 in DNA: TGCGTCAGCAGCTTACGAACACTCGAACAGGGCTCGGGCGAGCAGTACTTC. Its translation is CVSSLRTLEQGSGEQYF. Full variable domain (remainder filled in from reference TRBV5-1 and TRBJ2-7): KAGVTQTPRYLIKTRGQQVTLSCSPISGHRSVSWYQQTPGQGLQFLFEYFSETQRNKGNFPGRFSGRQFSNSRSEMNVSTLELGDSALYLCVSSLRTLEQGSGEQYFGPGTRLTVT.

The chain employs TRBV7-9 and TRBJ1-6; D remains ambiguous. This CDR3 spans 14 amino acids. CDR1 and CDR2 from the germline V gene are SEHNR and FQNEAQ (reference sequence). Between the trimmed V and J ends, which lost 1 base and 8 bases, there was a span of 9 bases. The CDR3 bases are TGTGCCAGCAGCTTAGTTTCAGATTATTCACCCCTCCACTTT. Protein product: CASSLVSDYSPLHF. The full variable domain, with the rest looked up from reference TRBV7-9 and TRBJ1-6, is DTGVSQNPRHKITKRGQNVTFRCDPISEHNRLYWYRQTLGQGPEFLTYFQNEAQLEKSRLLSDRFSAERPKGSFSTLEIQRTEQGDSAMYLCASSLVSDYSPLHFGNGTRLTVT.

Written as DNA, the CDR3 is TGCGCCAGCACCATGCGGGCTAGCGGGGACACAGATACGCAGTATTTT. It codes for CASTMRASGDTDTQYF. This chain joins TRBV5-1 and TRBJ2-3; 9 positions agree with TRBD2. Germline V gene lookup returns CDR1 SGHRS and CDR2 YFSETQ. The CDR3 runs to 16 residues. Trimming took 6 bases from V and 2 from J; bases not matched to a gene: 10.

This chain joins TRBV7-2 and TRBJ1-2, with a weak D call TRBD1 (5 bases). CDR3 size: 13 residues. CDR1 and CDR2 from the germline V gene are SGHTA and FQGNSA. The ends were cut back, 6 bases at V and 3 bases at J, with 11 bases in the middle. CDR3 residues: CASRHAGYYGYTF. CDR3 DNA: TGTGCCAGCAGACACGCAGGGTACTATGGCTACACCTTC.

This chain connects TRBV5-4 to TRBJ2-1, with 7 bases that match TRBD2. The CDR3 is 16 amino acids. V trimming: 5 bases; J trimming: 4 bases; junction bases outside the gene matches: 12. Germline-derived CDR1 and CDR2 are SGHNT and YYREEE (reference sequence). This chain's CDR3 is CASSRAGTTLYNEQFF. The DNA of the CDR3 is TGTGCCAGCAGTAGAGCCGGGACTACCTTATACAATGAGCAGTTCTTC. The full variable domain, with the rest looked up from reference TRBV5-4 and TRBJ2-1, is ETGVTQSPTHLIKTRGQQVTLRCSSQSGHNTVSWYQQALGQGPQFIFQYYREEENGRGNFPPRFSGLQFPNYSSELNVNALELDDSALYLCASSRAGTTLYNEQFFGPGTRLTVL.

The chain has TRBV7-8 and TRBJ1-4, with no clear D. Germline CDR1 SGHVS, CDR2 FQNEAQ. The germline V and J ends were trimmed by 5 bases and 0 bases, with 10 bases remaining between them. The CDR3 runs to 15 residues. DNA of the CDR3: TGTGCCAGCAGCGCTACAGACACAACTAATGAAAAACTGTTTTTT. Translating gives CASSATDTTNEKLFF. Complete variable domain (other parts from reference TRBV7-8 and TRBJ1-4): GAGVSQSPRYKVAKRGQDVALRCDPISGHVSLFWYQQALGQGPEFLTYFQNEAQLDKSGLPSDRFFAERPEGSVSTLKIQRTQQEDSAVYLCASSATDTTNEKLFFGSGTQLSVL.

In this sample, this clone turned up once. The gene calls are TRBV25-1 and TRBJ1-1, with no clear D. This CDR3 comprises 13 residues. CDR1 and CDR2 from the germline V gene are MGHDK and SYGVNS. V was shortened by 3 bases and J by 2 bases, with 7 bases between the two germline ends. Here the CDR3 DNA reads TGTGCCAGCAGTGATAATTTTAACACTGAAGCTTTCTTT. Protein product: CASSDNFNTEAFF.

The chain combines TRBV9 with TRBJ1-6, with D possibly TRBD1 on 6 matching bases. The length of the CDR3 is 15 residues. Germline V gene lookup returns CDR1 SGDLS and CDR2 YYNGEE. V dropped 4 bases and J dropped 6 bases, with 14 bases sitting between them. The CDR3 protein is CASSYRDMTNSPLHF. The CDR3 DNA sequence: TGTGCCAGCAGCTACCGGGACATGACTAATTCACCCCTCCACTTT. Full variable domain (outside the CDR3, taken from reference TRBV9 and TRBJ1-6): DSGVTQTPKHLITATGQRVTLRCSPRSGDLSVYWYQQSLDQGLQFLIQYYNGEERAKGNILERFSAQQFPDLHSELNLSSLELGDSALYFCASSYRDMTNSPLHFGNGTRLTVT.

The genes are TRBV5-1 and TRBJ2-1; 8 positions agree with TRBD1. Germline V lookup: CDR1 SGHRS, CDR2 YFSETQ. Trimming cost V 5 bases and J 0 bases; bases outside gene matches: 10. CDR3 size: 17 residues. The DNA of the CDR3 is TGCGCCAGCAGGAACGGACAGGGCCGAAGCTCCTACAATGAGCAGTTCTTC. The encoded protein is CASRNGQGRSSYNEQFF.

The rearrangement joins TRBV5-1 to TRBJ1-1; 7 positions agree with TRBD1. In germline, CDR1 is SGHRS, CDR2 YFSETQ. The length of the CDR3 is 15 residues. V was pared by 4 bases and J by 1 base, with 7 bases of the junction left unmatched. CDR3 DNA: TGCGCCAGCAGCGTCGACAGGGTGAAGAACACTGAAGCTTTCTTT. Protein sequence: CASSVDRVKNTEAFF.

The CDR3 reads CASSMRGREEKLFF. In nucleotides, the CDR3 is TGTGCCAGTAGTATGAGGGGGCGCGAGGAAAAACTGTTTTTT. This chain connects TRBV19 to TRBJ1-4; 7 bases fit TRBD1. The CDR3 is made up of 14 amino acids. The V gene end was trimmed by 3 bases and the J gene end by 8 bases; junction bases not matched to a gene: 6. CDR1 is LNHDA, CDR2 SQIVND, per germline (reference sequence).

The chain is built from TRBV30 and TRBJ2-1; D may be TRBD1 (6 bases). CDR1 and CDR2 (germline): GTSNPN, SVGIG (reference sequence). The CDR3 loop spans 14 amino acids. V lost 0 bases and J 4 bases, leaving 10 bases between the germline ends. DNA of the CDR3: TGTGCCTGGAGTGTGTTGGGGGCTTACAATGAGCAGTTCTTC. As protein: CAWSVLGAYNEQFF.